The 20 T cell receptor beta chains listed next were all sequenced from one sample in a study of blood T cell repertoires in COVID-19. Clones were read by immunoSEQ multiplex PCR, and TCRdb kept only the in-frame ones, dropping some. The data contain over 150,000 clones, 76% of them singletons. The specimen sequenced was peripheral blood. The origin of the receptors is a woman older than 75 with acute or convalescent COVID-19.

The V call is TRBV19, the J call TRBJ2-1; 14 bases are a match to TRBD2. The CDR3 is 19 amino acids. V was clipped by 4 bases and J by 3 bases; unmatched bases: 11. In germline, CDR1 is LNHDA, CDR2 SQIVND (reference sequence). CDR3 coding DNA: TGTGCCAGTAGTAGCGCACCGGGACTAGCGGGAGCTTTCTACAATGAGCAGTTCTTC. Protein product: CASSSAPGLAGAFYNEQFF.

The chain joins TRBV11-2 to TRBJ2-5, with D possibly matching TRBD2 (6 bases). The V gene lost 0 bases and the J gene lost 5 bases, with 16 bases spanning the gap. Per the germline V gene, CDR1 is SGHAT and CDR2 is FQNNGV. This CDR3 comprises 16 residues. The CDR3 DNA follows: TGTGCCAGCAGCTTAGACCGAGGAGGGCTGTGGGAGACCCAGTACTTC. Protein: CASSLDRGGLWETQYF.

The chain couples TRBV4-3 to TRBJ2-3, with D possibly TRBD2 on 5 matching bases. In germline, CDR1 is LGHNA, CDR2 YSLEER. V was cut by 2 bases and J by 5 bases, with 14 bases left in between. This CDR3 has 15 residues. The CDR3 sequence is CASSQRVAREDTQYF. The CDR3 DNA reads as TGCGCCAGCAGCCAAAGAGTGGCGAGGGAAGATACGCAGTATTTT.

The chain uses TRBV27 and TRBJ2-1, with TRBD2 identical over 9 bases. V lost 7 bases and J lost 4; bases outside the gene matches: 8. Germline V gene lookup returns CDR1 MNHEY and CDR2 SMNVEV (reference sequence). CDR3 size: 15 residues. Here the CDR3 reads CASNPWSGGYNEQFF. Here the CDR3 DNA reads TGTGCCAGCAATCCCTGGAGCGGGGGGTACAATGAGCAGTTCTTC.

In this sample, this clone turned up once. The chain employs TRBV9 and TRBJ1-6, with D hard to call. The germline V gene has CDR1 SGDLS and CDR2 YYNGEE. The CDR3 sequence is 13 residues long. Trimming took 0 bases from V and 8 from J, leaving 6 bases between them. DNA for the CDR3: TGTGCCAGCAGCGTAGGACGGGATTCACCCCTCCACTTT. It yields the protein CASSVGRDSPLHF.

V is TRBV18 and J is TRBJ1-1; TRBD1 matches 7 bases. Per the germline V gene, CDR1 is KGHSH and CDR2 is LQKENI. Trimming took 3 bases from V and 6 from J; bases not matched to a gene: 10. CDR3 length equals 15 residues. The CDR3 nucleotides are TGTGCCAGCTCACCTATATCGACAGGGAATGCTGAAGCTTTCTTT. It encodes CASSPISTGNAEAFF.

The chain is built from TRBV7-2 and TRBJ1-1; weak D call: TRBD1 (6 bases). The CDR3 is 14 residues long. Trimming took 3 bases from V and 2 from J, leaving 10 bases between them. Germline V CDR1 and CDR2: SGHTA, FQGNSA. CDR3 nucleotides: TGTGCCAGCAGCTTCTCCAGGGGCAACACTGAAGCTTTCTTT. It yields the protein CASSFSRGNTEAFF. Supplemented by reference TRBV7-2 and TRBJ1-1, the full variable domain reads GAGVSQSPSNKVTEKGKDVELRCDPISGHTALYWYRQSLGQGLEFLIYFQGNSAPDKSGLPSDRFSAERTGGSVSTLTIQRTQQEDSAVYLCASSFSRGNTEAFFGQGTRLTVV.

The chain joins TRBV5-4 to TRBJ2-5; 10 nucleotides align to TRBD1. Germline V gives CDR1 SGHNT, CDR2 YYREEE (reference sequence). The CDR3 has 16 residues. V gave up 0 bases and J gave up 2 bases; unmatched junction bases: 4. CDR3 DNA sequence: TGTGCCAGCAGCTTGGGGACAGGGGGTCCACAAGAGACCCAGTACTTC. Its translation: CASSLGTGGPQETQYF.

Comments on this clone: The junction and the germline gene differ at one end; a read error may be behind it. The V and J genes are TRBV7-7 and TRBJ2-2; 13 bases line up with TRBD2. This CDR3 contains 17 residues. CDR1 and CDR2 (germline): SSHAT, FNYEAQ (reference sequence). Here the CDR3 DNA reads TGTGCTAGCAGCCCTAGCCCGACTAGCGGGGGGACCGGGGAGCTGTTTTTT. Translated: CASSPSPTSGGTGELFF. Based on the CDR3 plus reference TRBV7-7 and TRBJ2-2, the full variable domain is GAGVSQSPRYKVTKRGQDVTLRCDPISSHATLYWYQQALGQGPEFLTYFNYEAQPDKSGLPSDRFSAERPEGSISTLTIQRTEQRDSAMYRCASSPSPTSGGTGELFFGEGSRLTVL.

The chain's CDR3 is CASSLASGGSYNEQFF. The CDR3 nucleotides are TGTGCCAGCAGCTTAGCGTCGGGGGGCTCCTACAATGAGCAGTTCTTC. This sequence joins TRBV7-9 and TRBJ2-1, with 7 bases identical to TRBD2. The V gene's germline CDR1 is SEHNR and CDR2 FQNEAQ (reference sequence). The CDR3 extends over 16 amino acids. J was trimmed by 0 bases and V by 0 bases; bases with no gene match: 2.

This clone was counted a single time. The CDR3 sequence: CASRDRGPGANVLTF. CDR3 nucleotide sequence: TGTGCCAGCAGGGACAGGGGGCCTGGGGCCAACGTCCTGACTTTC. This rearrangement joins TRBV6-1 to TRBJ2-6; TRBD1 matches at 11 bases. The CDR3 runs to 15 residues. The germline gives CDR1 MNHNS, CDR2 SASEGT. Trimming at V came to 6 bases and at J to 2 bases, leaving 0 bases not matched to a gene.

Comments on this clone: One end of the junction does not line up with germline, which may come from a read error. CDR3 protein: CATRDDRTAEAFF. In nucleotides, the CDR3 is TGTGCCACCCGTGACGACAGGACAGCTGAAGCTTTCTTT. The V call is TRBV24-1, the J call TRBJ1-1; the D gene is possibly TRBD1 (6 bases). Per germline, CDR1 KGHDR and CDR2 SFDVKD. This CDR3 has 13 amino acids.

In regard to this clone: No conserved phenylalanine or tryptophan ends this CDR3, so it is likely a read error. No DNA is shown, since the ends of the CDR3 on it are uncertain; the CDR3 is the one TCRdb lists. The V and J genes are TRBV19 and TRBJ1-2; TRBD1 is the table's D call and was not checked against the DNA. The CDR3 is 15 amino acids in total, end residues counted. CDR1 and CDR2 from the germline V gene are LNHDA and SQIVND (reference sequence). Here the CDR3 reads CASSLKTGVRTPLSV.

This chain joins TRBV29-1 and TRBJ1-1; a possible D gene is TRBD1 (5 bases). The CDR3 contains 14 residues. Germline lookup yields CDR1 SQVTM and CDR2 ANQGSEA. With 4 bases removed from V and 1 base from J, the gap between germline ends came to 13 bases. CDR3: CSVGKSRGNTEAFF. Written as DNA, the CDR3 is TGCAGCGTTGGAAAGAGTAGGGGGAACACTGAAGCTTTCTTT.

The chain joins TRBV9 to TRBJ1-4, with TRBD1 as a possible D gene (6 bases). The V end lost 4 bases, the J end lost 4 bases, and 17 bases lay between the germline ends. The germline V gene has CDR1 SGDLS and CDR2 YYNGEE. The length of the CDR3 is 16 residues. Written as DNA, the CDR3 is TGTGCCAGCAGCCCCCTGAAGGGGGTGCATAATGAAAAACTGTTTTTT. Its translation is CASSPLKGVHNEKLFF.

V usage is TRBV11-2 and J usage is TRBJ2-7; tentative D call: TRBD1 (5 bases). The V gene lost 0 bases and the J gene lost 4 bases, with 13 bases spanning the gap. The CDR3 sequence is 15 residues long. Germline V CDR1 and CDR2: SGHAT, FQNNGV. CDR3 protein: CASSLDLMTAYEQYF. CDR3 bases: TGTGCCAGCAGCTTAGATCTTATGACAGCTTACGAGCAGTACTTC.

This clone has more than one count but fewer than ten. The rearrangement uses TRBV7-9 and TRBJ2-7; D is possibly TRBD1 (7 bases). The CDR3 is 15 amino acids. The V and J ends lost 4 bases and 0 bases respectively, with 13 bases between them. CDR1 is SEHNR and CDR2 is FQNEAQ in the germline V gene (reference sequence). In DNA form, the CDR3 reads TGTGCCAGCAGCTACCAGGGGGGAAGCTCCTACGAGCAGTACTTC. The encoded protein is CASSYQGGSSYEQYF.

This chain uses TRBV6-2 or TRBV6-3 with TRBJ2-3, with D tentatively TRBD2 (6 bases). This CDR3 comprises 14 residues. From germline, CDR1 is MNHEY and CDR2 SVGEGT. Trimming shortened V by 4 bases and J by 1 base, and 9 bases separated the two germline ends. CDR3 loop: CASSWTTRTDTQYF. The DNA of the CDR3 is TGTGCCAGCAGTTGGACTACCCGCACAGATACGCAGTATTTT.

This chain links TRBV6-5 with TRBJ1-1, with TRBD1 matching over 7 bases. CDR1 and CDR2 (germline): MNHEY, SVGAGI. Trimming took 0 bases from V and 0 from J; bases not matched to a gene: 1. The length of the CDR3 is 15 residues. Here the CDR3 DNA reads TGTGCCAGCAGTTACTCCGGGACAGTGAACACTGAAGCTTTCTTT. It codes for CASSYSGTVNTEAFF.

The V gene is TRBV10-3, the J gene TRBJ1-2; D possibly corresponds to TRBD1 (5 bases). This CDR3 contains 14 residues. V lost 3 bases to trimming and J lost 4 bases, with 12 bases between them. Per the germline V gene, CDR1 is ENHRY and CDR2 is SYGVKD. The CDR3 nucleotides are TGTGCCATCAGTGATAAAAGGGGCAGCTATGGCTACACCTTC. This encodes CAISDKRGSYGYTF.